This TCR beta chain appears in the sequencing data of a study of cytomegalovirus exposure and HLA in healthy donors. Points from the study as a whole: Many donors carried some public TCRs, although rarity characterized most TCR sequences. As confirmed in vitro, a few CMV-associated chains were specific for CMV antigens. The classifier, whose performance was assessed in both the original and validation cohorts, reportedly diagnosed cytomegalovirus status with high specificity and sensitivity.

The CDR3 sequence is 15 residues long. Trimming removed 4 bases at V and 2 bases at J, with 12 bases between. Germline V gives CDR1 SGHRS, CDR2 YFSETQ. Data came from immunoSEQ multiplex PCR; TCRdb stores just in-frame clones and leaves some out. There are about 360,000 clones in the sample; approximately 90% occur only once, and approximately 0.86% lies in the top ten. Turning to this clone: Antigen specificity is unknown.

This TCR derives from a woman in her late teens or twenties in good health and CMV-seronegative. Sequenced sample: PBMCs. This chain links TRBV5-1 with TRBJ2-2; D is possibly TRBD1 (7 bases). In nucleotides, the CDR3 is TGCGCCAGCAGCGGTCAGGGGGGTAACACCGGGGAGCTGTTTTTT. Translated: CASSGQGGNTGELFF.